The T cell receptor beta chain under discussion was sequenced for a study of cytomegalovirus exposure and HLA in healthy donors. Across the whole study: Earlier sequencing of approximately 200 million T cells yielded nearly 120 million unique TCR beta sequences. Study conclusions and caveats: Apparent HLA restriction characterized most CMV-associated TCR beta chains in a later analysis.

Researchers ran the PCR with 60 Vbeta and 13 Jbeta primers. Using immunoSEQ multiplex PCR, the repertoire was profiled, and TCRdb retains in-frame clones only, with some absent. This sample has around 97,000 clones; approximately 73% occur once, and the top ten carry 10%. The CDR3 loop spans 14 amino acids. Germline V gene data show CDR1 as MRHNA and CDR2 as SNTAGT. Donors likely had unrecorded immune exposures despite being nominally healthy when sampled. As concerns this clone: Its antigen remains unidentified. Its ends do not fully match the called genes, so a read error is possible.

Sequencing input: PBMCs. The chain uses TRBV6-4 and TRBJ2-7, with TRBD2 as a possible D gene (6 bases). This TCR was sampled from a woman under 30 in good health and CMV-seropositive. The CDR3 loop reads CAGSERRASYEQYF. In DNA form, the CDR3 reads TGTGCCGGCAGTGAGAGGAGGGCCAGCTACGAGCAGTACTTC.